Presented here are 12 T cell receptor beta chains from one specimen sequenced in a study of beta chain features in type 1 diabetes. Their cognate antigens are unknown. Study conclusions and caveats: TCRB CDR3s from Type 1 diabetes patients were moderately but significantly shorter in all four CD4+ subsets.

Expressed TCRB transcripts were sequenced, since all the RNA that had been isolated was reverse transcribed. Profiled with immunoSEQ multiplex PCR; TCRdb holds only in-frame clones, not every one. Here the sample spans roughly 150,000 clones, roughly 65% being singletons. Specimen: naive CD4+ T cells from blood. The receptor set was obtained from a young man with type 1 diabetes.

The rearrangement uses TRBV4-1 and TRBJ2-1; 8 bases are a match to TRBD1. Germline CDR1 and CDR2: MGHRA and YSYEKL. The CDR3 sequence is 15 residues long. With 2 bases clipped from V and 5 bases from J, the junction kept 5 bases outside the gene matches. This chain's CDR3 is CASSQQGAGNNEQFF. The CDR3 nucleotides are TGCGCCAGCAGCCAACAGGGGGCGGGCAACAATGAGCAGTTCTTC.

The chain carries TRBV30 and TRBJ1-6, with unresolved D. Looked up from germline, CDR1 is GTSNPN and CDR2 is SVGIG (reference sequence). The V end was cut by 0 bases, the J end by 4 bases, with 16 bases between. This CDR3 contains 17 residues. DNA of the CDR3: TGTGCCTGGAGTGTAGCCGCGGCCTCCGATTATAATTCACCCCTCCACTTT. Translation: CAWSVAAASDYNSPLHF.

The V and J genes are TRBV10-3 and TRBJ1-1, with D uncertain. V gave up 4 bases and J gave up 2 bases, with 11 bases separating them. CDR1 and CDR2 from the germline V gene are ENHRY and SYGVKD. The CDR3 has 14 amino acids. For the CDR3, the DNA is TGTGCCATCAGTGTAGTGATACACAACACTGAAGCTTTCTTT. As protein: CAISVVIHNTEAFF.

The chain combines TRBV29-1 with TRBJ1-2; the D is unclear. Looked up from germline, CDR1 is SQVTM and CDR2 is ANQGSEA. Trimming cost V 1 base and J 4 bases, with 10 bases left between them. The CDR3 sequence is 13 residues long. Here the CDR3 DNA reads TGCAGCGTTGAAGCCCCGGGTATCTATGGCTACACCTTC. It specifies CSVEAPGIYGYTF.

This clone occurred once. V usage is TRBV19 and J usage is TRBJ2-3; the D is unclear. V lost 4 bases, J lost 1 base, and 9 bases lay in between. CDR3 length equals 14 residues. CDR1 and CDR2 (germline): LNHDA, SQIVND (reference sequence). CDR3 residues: CASSTRLGTDTQYF. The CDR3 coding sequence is TGTGCCAGTAGTACCCGACTGGGCACAGATACGCAGTATTTT.

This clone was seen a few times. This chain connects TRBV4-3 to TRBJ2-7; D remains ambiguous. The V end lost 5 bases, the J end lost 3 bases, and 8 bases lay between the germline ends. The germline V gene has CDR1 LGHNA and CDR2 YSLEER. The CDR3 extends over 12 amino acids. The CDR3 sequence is CASSLGIYEQYF. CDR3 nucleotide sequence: TGCGCCAGCAGCTTGGGGATCTACGAGCAGTACTTC.

The CDR3 DNA is TGTGCCAGCAGCGCCGGTGGGACACTTCTTCAGTACTTC. Encoded protein: CASSAGGTLLQYF. The chain is built from TRBV9 and TRBJ2-4; D perhaps matches TRBD1 (6 bases). Per germline, CDR1 SGDLS and CDR2 YYNGEE. V was trimmed by 3 bases and J by 11 bases, leaving 15 bases between them. The CDR3 has 13 amino acids. Full variable domain (outside the CDR3, taken from reference TRBV9 and TRBJ2-4): DSGVTQTPKHLITATGQRVTLRCSPRSGDLSVYWYQQSLDQGLQFLIQYYNGEERAKGNILERFSAQQFPDLHSELNLSSLELGDSALYFCASSAGGTLLQYFGAGTRLSVL.

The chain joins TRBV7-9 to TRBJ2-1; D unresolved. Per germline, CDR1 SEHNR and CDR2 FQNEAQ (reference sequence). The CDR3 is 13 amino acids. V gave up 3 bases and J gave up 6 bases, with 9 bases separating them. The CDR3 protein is CASSLPTGNEQFF. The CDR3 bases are TGTGCCAGCAGCTTGCCGACGGGCAATGAGCAGTTCTTC.

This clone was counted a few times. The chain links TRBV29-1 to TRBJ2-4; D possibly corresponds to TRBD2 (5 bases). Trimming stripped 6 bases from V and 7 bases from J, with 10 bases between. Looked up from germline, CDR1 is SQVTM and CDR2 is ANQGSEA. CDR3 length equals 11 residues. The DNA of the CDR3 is TGCAGCGTAAGGCTAGCCAACATTCAGTACTTC. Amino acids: CSVRLANIQYF. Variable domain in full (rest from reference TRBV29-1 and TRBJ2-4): SAVISQKPSRDICQRGTSLTIQCQVDSQVTMMFWYRQQPGQSLTLIATANQGSEATYESGFVIDKFPISRPNLTFSTLTVSNMSPEDSSIYLCSVRLANIQYFGAGTRLSVL.

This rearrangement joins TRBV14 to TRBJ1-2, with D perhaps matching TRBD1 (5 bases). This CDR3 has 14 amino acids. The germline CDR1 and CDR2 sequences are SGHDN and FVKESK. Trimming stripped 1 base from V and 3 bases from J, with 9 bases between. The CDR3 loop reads CASSQAEGYYGYTF. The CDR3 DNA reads TGTGCCAGCAGCCAAGCCGAGGGGTACTATGGCTACACCTTC. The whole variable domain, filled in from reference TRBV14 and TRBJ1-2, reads EAGVTQFPSHSVIEKGQTVTLRCDPISGHDNLYWYRRVMGKEIKFLLHFVKESKQDESGMPNNRFLAERTGGTYSTLKVQPAELEDSGVYFCASSQAEGYYGYTFGSGTRLTVV.

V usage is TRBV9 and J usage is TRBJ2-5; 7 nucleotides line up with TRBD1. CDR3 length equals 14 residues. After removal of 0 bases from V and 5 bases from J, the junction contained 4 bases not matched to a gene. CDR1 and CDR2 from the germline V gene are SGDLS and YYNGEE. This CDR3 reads CASSVGSTGETQYF. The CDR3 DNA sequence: TGTGCCAGCAGCGTAGGTTCGACAGGGGAGACCCAGTACTTC.

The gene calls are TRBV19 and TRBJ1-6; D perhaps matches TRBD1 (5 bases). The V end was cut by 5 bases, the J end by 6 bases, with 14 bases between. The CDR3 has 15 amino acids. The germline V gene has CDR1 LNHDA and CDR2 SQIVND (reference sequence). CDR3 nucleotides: TGTGCCAGTAGTGACAGACCGAGATTTAATTCACCCCTCCACTTT. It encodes CASSDRPRFNSPLHF.